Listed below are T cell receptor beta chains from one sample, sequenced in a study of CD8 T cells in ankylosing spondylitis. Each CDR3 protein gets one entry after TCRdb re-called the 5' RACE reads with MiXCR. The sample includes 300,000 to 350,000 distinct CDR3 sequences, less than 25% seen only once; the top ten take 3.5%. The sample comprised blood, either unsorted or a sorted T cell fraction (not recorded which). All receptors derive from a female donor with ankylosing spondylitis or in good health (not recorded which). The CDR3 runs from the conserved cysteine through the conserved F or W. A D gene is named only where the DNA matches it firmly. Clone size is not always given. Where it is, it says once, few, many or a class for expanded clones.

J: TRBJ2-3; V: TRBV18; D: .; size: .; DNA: TGTGCCAGCTCACCACGCGGGCACACAGATACGCAGTATTTT; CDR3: CASSPRGHTDTQYF
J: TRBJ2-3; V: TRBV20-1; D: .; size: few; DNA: TGCAGTGCTAGAGGCCCCGCAGATACGCAGTATTTT; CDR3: CSARGPADTQYF
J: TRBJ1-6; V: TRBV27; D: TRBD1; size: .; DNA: TGTGCCACCCAACCGACAGGGTTAGGGTATAATTCACCCCTCCACTTT; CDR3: CATQPTGLGYNSPLHF
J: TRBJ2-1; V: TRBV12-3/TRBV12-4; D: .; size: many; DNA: TGTGCCAGCACGCCGACTTCCTACAATGAGCAGTTCTTC; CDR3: CASTPTSYNEQFF
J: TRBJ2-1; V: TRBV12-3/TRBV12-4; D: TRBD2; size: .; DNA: TGTGCCAGCAGCCAACTAGCGGGAAGTGGTGAGCAGTTCTTC; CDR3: CASSQLAGSGEQFF
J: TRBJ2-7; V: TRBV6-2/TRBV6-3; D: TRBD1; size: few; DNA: TGTGCCAGCAGCAGAGGAGGACAGGGGAGTTACGAGCAGTACTTC; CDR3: CASSRGGQGSYEQYF
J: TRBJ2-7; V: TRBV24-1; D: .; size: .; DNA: TGTGCCACCAGTGATTCTGGGTTCCGTGGAGAGCAGTACTTC; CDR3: CATSDSGFRGEQYF
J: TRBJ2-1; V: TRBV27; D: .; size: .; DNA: TGTGCCAGCAGGAGCGGCCGCCCTAGGGATGAGCAGTTCTTC; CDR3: CASRSGRPRDEQFF
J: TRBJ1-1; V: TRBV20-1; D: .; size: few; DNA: TGCAGTGCTAGAGATCAAGGGATTGGCACTGAAGCTTTCTTT; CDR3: CSARDQGIGTEAFF
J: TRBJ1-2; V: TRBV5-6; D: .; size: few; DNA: TGTGCCAGCAGCCTCGGGGCGGCGTTCTATGGCTACACCTTC; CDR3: CASSLGAAFYGYTF
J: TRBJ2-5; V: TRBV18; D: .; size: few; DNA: TGTGCCAGCTCACCCAACTCCCAAGAGACCCAGTACTTC; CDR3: CASSPNSQETQYF
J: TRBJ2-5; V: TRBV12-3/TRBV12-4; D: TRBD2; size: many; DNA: TGTGCCAGTTCGGGGGGGCAAGAGACCCAGTACTTC; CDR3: CASSGGQETQYF
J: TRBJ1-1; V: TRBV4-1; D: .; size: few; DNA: TGCGCCAGCAGCCAAGACAGGGAGTACACTGAAGCTTTCTTT; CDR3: CASSQDREYTEAFF
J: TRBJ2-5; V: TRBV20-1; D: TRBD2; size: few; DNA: TGCAGTGCTCACGAAGCGGGAGCGAAGAGGAAGACCCAGTACTTC; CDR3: CSAHEAGAKRKTQYF
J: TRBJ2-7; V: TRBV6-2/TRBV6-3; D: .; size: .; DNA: TGTGCCAGCAGTTACGACCCTAGCTCCTACGAGCAGTACTTC; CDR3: CASSYDPSSYEQYF
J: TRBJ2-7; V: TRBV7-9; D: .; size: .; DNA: TGTGCCAGCAGCTTAGGAGGGGGAGCTAACTACGAGCAGTACTTC; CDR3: CASSLGGGANYEQYF
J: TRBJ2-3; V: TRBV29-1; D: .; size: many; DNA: TGCAGGGATGGGGATACGCAGTATTTT; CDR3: CRDGDTQYF
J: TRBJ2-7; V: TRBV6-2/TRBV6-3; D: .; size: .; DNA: TGTGCCAGCACATTAGGGGAATCAACCCTCTACGAGCAGTACTTC; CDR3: CASTLGESTLYEQYF
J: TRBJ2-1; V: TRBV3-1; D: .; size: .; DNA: TGTGCCAGCAGCCAAGAGATAGATAACTTGGATGAGCAGTTCTTC; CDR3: CASSQEIDNLDEQFF
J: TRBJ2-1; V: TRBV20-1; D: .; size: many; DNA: TGCAGTGCTCGAAACTCTCTGATTAATGAGCAGTTCTTC; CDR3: CSARNSLINEQFF
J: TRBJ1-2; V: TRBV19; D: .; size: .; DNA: TGTGCCAGTATGAAGGGGTCCGGCTATGGCTACACCTTC; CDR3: CASMKGSGYGYTF
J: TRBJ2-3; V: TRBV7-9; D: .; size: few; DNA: TGTGCCAGCAGCCTTCACCAGGAGTCTAGCACAGATACGCAGTATTTT; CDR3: CASSLHQESSTDTQYF